One and the same sample provided the 9 T cell receptor beta chains below, sequenced in a study of shared clonotypes between healthy human individuals (dated by TCRdb to 2019 to 2021). The library came from the immunoSEQ multiplex PCR assay. TCRdb obtained this table from immuneACCESS and retained in-frame rearrangements with V and J assigned. These tables miss some clones; where compared with another copy, unresolved V genes account for less than half of the shortfall, and the remainder is unexplained. The sample table shows 450,000 to 600,000 clones, and roughly 85% are seen once. The ten largest clones capture around 12% of the sample. Sequencing was done on a sample of PBMCs. The receptors derive from a woman between 35 and 50 years old in good health. Some clones in this sample may be carry-over from other donors' samples.

This clone was observed a handful of times. The chain has TRBV2 and TRBJ1-1; D unclear. The V end was cut by 4 bases, the J end by 4 bases, with 10 bases between. Germline assignment: CDR1 SNHLY and CDR2 FYNNEI. The CDR3 runs 13 residues. CDR3 sequence: CASSVSPFTEAFF. The CDR3 DNA follows: TGTGCCAGCAGTGTTTCCCCTTTCACTGAAGCTTTCTTT.

V is TRBV28 and J is TRBJ2-5, with no clear D. The CDR3 contains 14 residues. Germline V gene data show CDR1 as MDHEN and CDR2 as SYDVKM. Trimming shortened V by 5 bases and J by 5 bases, and 15 bases separated the two germline ends. The CDR3 spells CASSPLGEAETQYF. The DNA for the CDR3 is TGTGCCAGCAGTCCTCTCGGCGAGGCGGAGACCCAGTACTTC.

This chain joins TRBV19 and TRBJ1-4, with D unresolved. Trimming left V 4 bases short and J 15 bases short, with 18 bases between. This CDR3 spans 13 amino acids. CDR1 is LNHDA and CDR2 is SQIVND in the germline V gene (reference sequence). DNA of the CDR3: TGTGCCAGTAGTACTACCTGGCTCGGCTCCGTGTTTTTT. Its translation: CASSTTWLGSVFF. Using reference TRBV19 and TRBJ1-4 for the parts outside the CDR3, the full variable domain is DGGITQSPKYLFRKEGQNVTLSCEQNLNHDAMYWYRQDPGQGLRLIYYSQIVNDFQKGDIAEGYSVSREKKESFPLTVTSAQKNPTAFYLCASSTTWLGSVFFGSGTQLSVL.

The rearrangement joins TRBV4-2 to TRBJ2-1; 9 positions match TRBD2. Germline CDR1 and CDR2: LGHNA and YNFKEQ. This CDR3 contains 19 residues. J lost 3 bases, V lost 0 bases, and 12 bases had no gene match. The CDR3 nucleotides read TGTGCCAGCAGCCAAGAGCCCCCCGAGCGCGGGAGGGTCTACAATGAGCAGTTCTTC. It is translated as CASSQEPPERGRVYNEQFF.

This clone was detected a few times. V usage is TRBV19 and J usage is TRBJ1-4; no clear D gene. Germline lookup yields CDR1 LNHDA and CDR2 SQIVND (reference sequence). The germline V and J ends were trimmed by 4 bases and 7 bases, with 16 bases remaining between them. The CDR3 sequence is 15 residues long. DNA of the CDR3: TGTGCCAGTAGTACCCGTAACGGGGTTCCTGAAAAACTGTTTTTT. Translation gives CASSTRNGVPEKLFF.

The chain carries TRBV11-1 and TRBJ2-7, with 7 nucleotides matching TRBD1. CDR1 is SGHAT, CDR2 FQDESV, per germline (reference sequence). V lost 5 bases and J lost 5; bases outside the gene matches: 3. This CDR3 is 12 amino acids long. The CDR3: CASSPTGNEQYF. The CDR3 bases are TGTGCCAGCAGCCCGACAGGGAACGAGCAGTACTTC.

This rearrangement joins TRBV19 to TRBJ1-2, with TRBD1 matching over 10 bases. V lost 5 bases to trimming and J lost 4 bases; unmatched junction nucleotides: 7. CDR1 and CDR2 (germline): LNHDA, SQIVND (reference sequence). The CDR3 runs to 15 residues. CDR3 region: CASSARQGAGYGYTF. CDR3 coding DNA: TGTGCCAGTAGTGCGAGACAGGGGGCGGGCTATGGCTACACCTTC. Looking up the rest from reference TRBV19 and TRBJ1-2 gives the full variable domain: DGGITQSPKYLFRKEGQNVTLSCEQNLNHDAMYWYRQDPGQGLRLIYYSQIVNDFQKGDIAEGYSVSREKKESFPLTVTSAQKNPTAFYLCASSARQGAGYGYTFGSGTRLTVV.

Of note for this clone: Other DNA sequences of this sample code for an identical CDR3. The chain uses TRBV18 and TRBJ2-2; D gene ambiguous. Germline CDR1 is KGHSH and CDR2 is LQKENI. CDR3 length: 13 residues. V gave up 5 bases and J gave up 0 bases, with 4 bases separating them. CDR3: CASSGTNTGELFF. Written as DNA, the CDR3 is TGTGCCAGCTCAGGGACGAACACCGGGGAGCTGTTTTTT.

The chain recombines TRBV9 with TRBJ2-4, with TRBD2 identical over 7 bases. CDR3 length: 15 residues. CDR1 is SGDLS, CDR2 YYNGEE, per germline. The trim removed 4 bases at V and 8 bases at J, leaving 12 bases unmatched. CDR3 sequence reads: CASSLREGRDDIQYF. The CDR3 region has the DNA TGTGCCAGCAGCCTAAGGGAGGGGAGGGATGACATTCAGTACTTC.